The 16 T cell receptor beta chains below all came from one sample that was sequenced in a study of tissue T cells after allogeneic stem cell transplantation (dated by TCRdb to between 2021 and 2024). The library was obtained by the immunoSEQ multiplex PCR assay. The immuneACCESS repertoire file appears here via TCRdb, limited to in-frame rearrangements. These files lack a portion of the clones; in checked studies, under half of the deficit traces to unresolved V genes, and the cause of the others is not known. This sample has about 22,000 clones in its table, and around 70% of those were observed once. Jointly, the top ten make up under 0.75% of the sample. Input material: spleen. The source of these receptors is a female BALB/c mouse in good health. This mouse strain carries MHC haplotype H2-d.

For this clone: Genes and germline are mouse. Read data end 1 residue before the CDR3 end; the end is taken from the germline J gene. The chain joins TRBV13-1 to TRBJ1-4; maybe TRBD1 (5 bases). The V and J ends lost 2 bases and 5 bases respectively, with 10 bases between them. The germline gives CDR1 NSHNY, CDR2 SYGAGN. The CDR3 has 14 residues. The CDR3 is CASSDRTINERLFF. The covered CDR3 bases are TGTGCCAGCAGTGACCGGACAATAAACGAAAGATTATTT.

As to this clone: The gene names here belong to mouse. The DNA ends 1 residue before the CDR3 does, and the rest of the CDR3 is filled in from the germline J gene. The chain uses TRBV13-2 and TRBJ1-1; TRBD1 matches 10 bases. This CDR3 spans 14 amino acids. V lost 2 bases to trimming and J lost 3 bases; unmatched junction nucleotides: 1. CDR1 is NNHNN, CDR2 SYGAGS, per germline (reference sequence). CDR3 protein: CASGETGGDTEVFF. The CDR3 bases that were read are TGTGCCAGCGGTGAGACAGGGGGCGACACAGAAGTCTTC.

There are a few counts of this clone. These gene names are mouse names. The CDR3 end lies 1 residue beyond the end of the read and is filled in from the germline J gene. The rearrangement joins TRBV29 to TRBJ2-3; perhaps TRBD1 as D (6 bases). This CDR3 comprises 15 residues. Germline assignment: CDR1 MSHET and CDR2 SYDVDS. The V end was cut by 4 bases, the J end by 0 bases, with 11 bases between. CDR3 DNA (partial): TGTGCTAGCAGTTCCGGACAGCTTAGTGCAGAAACGCTGTAT. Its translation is CASSSGQLSAETLY. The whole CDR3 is CASSSGQLSAETLYF.

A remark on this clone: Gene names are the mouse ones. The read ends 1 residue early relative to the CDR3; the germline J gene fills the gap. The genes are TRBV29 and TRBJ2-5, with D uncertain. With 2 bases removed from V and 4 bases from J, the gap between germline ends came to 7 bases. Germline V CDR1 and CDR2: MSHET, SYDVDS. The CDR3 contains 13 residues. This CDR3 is CASSLMREDTQYF. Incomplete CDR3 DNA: TGTGCTAGCAGTTTAATGAGGGAAGACACCCAGTAC.

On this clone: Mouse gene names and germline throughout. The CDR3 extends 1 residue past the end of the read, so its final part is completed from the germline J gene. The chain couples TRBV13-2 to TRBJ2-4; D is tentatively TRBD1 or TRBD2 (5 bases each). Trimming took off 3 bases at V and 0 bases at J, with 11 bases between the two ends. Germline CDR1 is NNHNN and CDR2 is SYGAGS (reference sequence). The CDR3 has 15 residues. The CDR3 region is CASGGGRGSQNTLYF. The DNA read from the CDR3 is TGTGCCAGCGGTGGCGGACGGGGGAGTCAAAACACCTTGTAC.

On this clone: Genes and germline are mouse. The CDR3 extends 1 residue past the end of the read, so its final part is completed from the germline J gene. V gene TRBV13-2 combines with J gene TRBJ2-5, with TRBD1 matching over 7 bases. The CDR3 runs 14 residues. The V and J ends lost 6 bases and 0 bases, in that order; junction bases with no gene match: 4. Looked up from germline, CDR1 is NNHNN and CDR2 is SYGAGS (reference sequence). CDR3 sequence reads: CASARQGNQDTQYF. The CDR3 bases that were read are TGTGCCAGCGCCCGACAGGGTAACCAAGACACCCAGTAC.

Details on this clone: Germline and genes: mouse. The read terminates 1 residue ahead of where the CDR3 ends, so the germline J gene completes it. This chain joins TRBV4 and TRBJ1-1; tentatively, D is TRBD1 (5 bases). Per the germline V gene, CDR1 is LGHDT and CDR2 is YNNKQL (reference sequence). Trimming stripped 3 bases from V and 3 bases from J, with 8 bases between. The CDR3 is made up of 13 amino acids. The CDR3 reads CASSYPGHTEVFF. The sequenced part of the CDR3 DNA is TGTGCCAGCAGCTACCCGGGACACACAGAAGTCTTC.

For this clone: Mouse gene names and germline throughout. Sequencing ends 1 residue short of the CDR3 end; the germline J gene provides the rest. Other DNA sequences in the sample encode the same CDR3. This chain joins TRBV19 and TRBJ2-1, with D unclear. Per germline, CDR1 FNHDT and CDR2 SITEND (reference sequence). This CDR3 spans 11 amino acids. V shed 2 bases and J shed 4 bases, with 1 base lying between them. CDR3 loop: CASSIYAEQFF. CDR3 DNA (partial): TGTGCCAGCAGTATTTATGCTGAGCAGTTC.

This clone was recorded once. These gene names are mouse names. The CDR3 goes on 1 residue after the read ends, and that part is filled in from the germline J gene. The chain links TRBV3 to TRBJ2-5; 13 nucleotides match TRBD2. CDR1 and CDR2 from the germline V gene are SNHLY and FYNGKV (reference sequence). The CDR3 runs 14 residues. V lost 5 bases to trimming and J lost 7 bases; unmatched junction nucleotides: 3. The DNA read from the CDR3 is TGTGCCAGCAGCCCGGGACTGGGGGGGAACACCCAGTAC. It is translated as CASSPGLGGNTQY. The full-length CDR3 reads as CASSPGLGGNTQYF.

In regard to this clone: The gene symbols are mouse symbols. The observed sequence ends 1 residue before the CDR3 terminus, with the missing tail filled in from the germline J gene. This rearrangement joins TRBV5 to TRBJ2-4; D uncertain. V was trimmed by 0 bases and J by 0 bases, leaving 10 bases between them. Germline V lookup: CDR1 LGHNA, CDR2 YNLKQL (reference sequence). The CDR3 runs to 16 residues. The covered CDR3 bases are TGTGCCAGCAGCCAAGATAGCCCGGGAAGTCAAAACACCTTGTAC. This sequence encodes CASSQDSPGSQNTLY. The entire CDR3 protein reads CASSQDSPGSQNTLYF.

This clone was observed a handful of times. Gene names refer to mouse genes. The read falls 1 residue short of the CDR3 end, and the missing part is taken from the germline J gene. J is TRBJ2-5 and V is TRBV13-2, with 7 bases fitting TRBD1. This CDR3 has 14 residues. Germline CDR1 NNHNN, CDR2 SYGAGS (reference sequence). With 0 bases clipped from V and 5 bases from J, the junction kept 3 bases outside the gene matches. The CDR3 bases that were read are TGTGCCAGCGGTGATGCACAGGGGCGAGACACCCAGTAC. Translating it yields CASGDAQGRDTQY. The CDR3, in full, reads CASGDAQGRDTQYF.

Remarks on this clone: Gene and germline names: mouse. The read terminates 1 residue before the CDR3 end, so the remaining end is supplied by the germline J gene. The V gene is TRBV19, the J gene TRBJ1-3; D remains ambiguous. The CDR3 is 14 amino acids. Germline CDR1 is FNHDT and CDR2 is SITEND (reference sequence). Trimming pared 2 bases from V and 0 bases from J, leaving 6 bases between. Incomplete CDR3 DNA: TGTGCCAGCAGTATCTACAATTCTGGAAATACGCTCTAT. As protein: CASSIYNSGNTLY. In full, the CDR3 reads CASSIYNSGNTLYF.

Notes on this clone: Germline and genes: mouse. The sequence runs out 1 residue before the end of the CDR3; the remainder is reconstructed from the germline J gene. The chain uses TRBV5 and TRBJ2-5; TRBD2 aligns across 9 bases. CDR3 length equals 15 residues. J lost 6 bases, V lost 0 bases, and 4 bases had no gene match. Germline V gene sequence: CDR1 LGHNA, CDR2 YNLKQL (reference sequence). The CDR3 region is CASSQDPGTGDTQYF. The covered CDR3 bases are TGTGCCAGCAGCCAAGACCCCGGGACTGGGGACACCCAGTAC.

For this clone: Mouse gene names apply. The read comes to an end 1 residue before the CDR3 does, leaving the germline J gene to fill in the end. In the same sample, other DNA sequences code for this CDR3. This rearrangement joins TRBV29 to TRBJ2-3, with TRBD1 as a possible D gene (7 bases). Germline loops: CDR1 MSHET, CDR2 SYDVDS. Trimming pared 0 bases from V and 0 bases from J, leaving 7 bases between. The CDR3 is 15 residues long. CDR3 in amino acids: CASSLSGGSAETLYF. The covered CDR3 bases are TGTGCTAGCAGTTTATCAGGGGGCAGTGCAGAAACGCTGTAT.

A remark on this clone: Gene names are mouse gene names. CDR3 DNA (partial): TGTGCCAGCAGCCCTCAGGGGGCTGCAGAAACGCTGTAT. This sequence encodes CASSPQGAAETLY. The full CDR3 reads CASSPQGAAETLYF. The genes are TRBV5 and TRBJ2-3, with 8 nucleotides matching TRBD1. The read ends 1 residue early relative to the CDR3; the germline J gene fills the gap. This CDR3 is built from 14 residues. Unmatched junction bases numbered 2, after V lost 4 bases and J lost 2 bases. Germline-derived CDR1 and CDR2 are LGHNA and YNLKQL (reference sequence).

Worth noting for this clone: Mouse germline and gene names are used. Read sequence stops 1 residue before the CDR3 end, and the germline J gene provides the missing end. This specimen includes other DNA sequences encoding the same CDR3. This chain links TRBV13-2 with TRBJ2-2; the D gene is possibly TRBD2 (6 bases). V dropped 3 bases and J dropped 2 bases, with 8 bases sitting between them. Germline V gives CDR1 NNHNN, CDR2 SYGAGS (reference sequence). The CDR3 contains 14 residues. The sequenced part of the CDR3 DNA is TGTGCCAGCGGTGGACTGGTGAACACCGGGCAGCTCTAC. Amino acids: CASGGLVNTGQLY. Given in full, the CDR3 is CASGGLVNTGQLYF.